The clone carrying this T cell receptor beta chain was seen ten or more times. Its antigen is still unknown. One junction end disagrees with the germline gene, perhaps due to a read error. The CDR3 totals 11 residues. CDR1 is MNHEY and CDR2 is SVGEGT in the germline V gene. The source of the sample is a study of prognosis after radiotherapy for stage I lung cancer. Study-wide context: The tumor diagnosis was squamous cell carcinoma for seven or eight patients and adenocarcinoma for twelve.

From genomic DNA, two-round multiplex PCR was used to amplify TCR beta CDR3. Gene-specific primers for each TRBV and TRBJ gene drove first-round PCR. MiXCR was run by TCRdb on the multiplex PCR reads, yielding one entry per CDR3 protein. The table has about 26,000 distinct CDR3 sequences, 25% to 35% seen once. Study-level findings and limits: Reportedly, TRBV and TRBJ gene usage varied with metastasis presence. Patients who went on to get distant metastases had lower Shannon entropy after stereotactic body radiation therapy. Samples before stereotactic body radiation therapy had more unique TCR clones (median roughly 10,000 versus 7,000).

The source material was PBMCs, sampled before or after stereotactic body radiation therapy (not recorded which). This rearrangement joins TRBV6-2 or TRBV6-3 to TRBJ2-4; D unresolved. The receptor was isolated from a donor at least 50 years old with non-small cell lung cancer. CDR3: CASSDSPIQYF. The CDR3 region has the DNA TGTGCCAGCAGTGACTCACCAATTCAGTACTTC.